Listed below are T cell receptor beta chains from one sample, sequenced in a study of cytomegalovirus exposure and HLA in healthy donors. Profiled with immunoSEQ multiplex PCR; TCRdb holds only in-frame clones, not every one. The repertoire holds 150,000 to 200,000 clones, with 70% to 85% as singletons. Sequencing used PBMCs. These receptors were taken from a woman aged 25 to 39 in good health and CMV-seropositive. The CDR3 runs from the conserved cysteine through the conserved F or W.

V gene,CDR3 length,J gene,CDR3 protein
TRBV18,16,TRBJ2-5,CASSPGTGISRETQYF
TRBV28,13,TRBJ2-5,CASRPDNQETQYF
TRBV4-3,18,TRBJ2-3,CASSQDRTSGRNTDTQYF
TRBV28,15,TRBJ1-4,CASSLSEERNEKLFF
TRBV10-3,13,TRBJ2-5,CAAGLAGGETQYF
TRBV27,15,TRBJ1-5,CASSLNGGVNQPQHF
TRBV5-4,15,TRBJ1-2,CASSGDRDAWYGYTF
TRBV4-2,15,TRBJ1-1,CASSHRPPGDTEAFF
TRBV5-6,18,TRBJ1-2,CASSPTGGGFGANYGYTF
TRBV7-2,15,TRBJ1-5,CASSLIQLSNQPQHF
TRBV2,15,TRBJ2-2,CASRFGTGATGELFF
TRBV27,14,TRBJ2-7,CASSFLTGWREQYF
TRBV1,18,TRBJ2-7,CTSSQRGASGTRSYEQYF
TRBV29-1,13,TRBJ2-7,CSVARTGSYEQYF
TRBV21-1,20,TRBJ1-1,CASSKKEGDRGRSMDTEAFF
TRBV10-2,14,TRBJ2-1,CASSESGTYNEQFF
TRBV10-3,15,TRBJ2-1,CAISESGEQGGEQFF
TRBV9,13,TRBJ1-2,CASSRQGDYGYTF
TRBV6-5,14,TRBJ1-1,CASRRQVWNTEAFF
TRBV29-1,12,TRBJ2-1,CSVHSLYNEQFF
TRBV15,15,TRBJ1-5,CATRGDGGGNQPQHF
TRBV5-1,14,TRBJ2-3,CASSLGLSTDTQYF
TRBV11-2,17,TRBJ2-2,CASRHGLAGLNTGELFF
TRBV30,14,TRBJ1-4,CAWTIGGLNEKLFF
TRBV10-2,15,TRBJ2-3,CASSEFPGRADTQYF
TRBV5-1,13,TRBJ2-7,CASSLESGYEQYF
TRBV27,15,TRBJ1-4,CASSRQGPPNEKLFF
TRBV4-3,14,TRBJ1-1,CASSQGRTGTEAFF